This TCR beta chain appears in the sequencing data of a study of blood T cell repertoires in COVID-19. Study context: Spain, Italy and the United States supplied samples that represented acute and convalescent COVID-19. In each case, the material was cDNA or gDNA derived from T cells, B-cell-depleted T cells, or PBMCs.

The CDR3 totals 16 residues. Trimming at V came to 4 bases and at J to 5 bases, leaving 11 bases not matched to a gene. Germline V gene data show CDR1 as KGHDR and CDR2 as SFDVKD. Authors' methods: Quantification of nucleated cells was approximated via reference gene primer amplification. TCRdb's table, derived via immunoSEQ multiplex PCR, lists solely in-frame clones and lacks some. Clonal size and the V and J genes are those of that table, whereas D and trimming came from the DNA. The sample shows around 250,000 clones, 86% of them seen only once. The origin of this receptor is a man aged 18 to 30 with active or convalescent COVID-19. The sequencing input was peripheral blood. This chain joins TRBV24-1 and TRBJ1-2, with 8 bases that match TRBD1. Written as DNA, the CDR3 is TGTGCCACCAGTGACACCGACAGGGGCGGAGAATATGGCTACACCTTC. Protein sequence: CATSDTDRGGEYGYTF.